The present entry profiles one T cell receptor beta chain with its context. What it recognizes is unknown. They ran version v3.0 of the immunoSEQ assay at survey level. The assay was immunoSEQ multiplex PCR, and TCRdb's table has in-frame clones only and misses some. The table shows roughly 33,000 clones, with about 80% occurring only once. Germline values: CDR1 ENHRY, CDR2 SYGVKD. The CDR3 runs to 17 residues. V lost 2 bases and J 0 bases, leaving 16 bases between the germline ends. The sample belongs to a study of long-term antiretroviral therapy in people with HIV. Study findings and constraints: Specimens of blood were obtained during 2004 to 2017, possibly under older ART regimens.

This receptor was obtained from a woman aged 50 to 65 with HIV. The source was unsorted PBMCs, collected 2 years after starting antiretroviral therapy. The chain combines TRBV10-3 with TRBJ1-2; the D gene is possibly TRBD1 (6 bases). The CDR3 spells CAISEGAGALPNYGYTF. CDR3 DNA: TGTGCCATCAGTGAGGGGGCAGGGGCCTTACCTAACTATGGCTACACCTTC.